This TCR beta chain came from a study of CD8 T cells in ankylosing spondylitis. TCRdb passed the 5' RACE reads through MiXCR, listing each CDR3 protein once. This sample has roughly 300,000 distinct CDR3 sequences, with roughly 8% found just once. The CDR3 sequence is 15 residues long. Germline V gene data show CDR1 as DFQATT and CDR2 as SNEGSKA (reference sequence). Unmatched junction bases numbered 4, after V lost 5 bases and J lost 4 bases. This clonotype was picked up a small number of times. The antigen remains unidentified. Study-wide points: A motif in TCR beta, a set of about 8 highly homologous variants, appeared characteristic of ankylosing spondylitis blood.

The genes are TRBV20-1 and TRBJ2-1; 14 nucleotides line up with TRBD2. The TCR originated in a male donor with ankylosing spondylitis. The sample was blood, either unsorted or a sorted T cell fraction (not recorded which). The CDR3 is CSASGTSGGYNEQFF. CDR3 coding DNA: TGCAGTGCTTCTGGGACTAGCGGGGGATACAATGAGCAGTTCTTC.